This TCR beta chain was captured in a study of shared clonotypes between healthy human individuals. Deep-level running was used for the assay. Source study methods: Filtering differed since immunoSEQ provided only junctions, with no quality scores. Sequencing was performed with immunoSEQ multiplex PCR; in TCRdb, only in-frame clones are kept and a portion is missing. The V and J calls and clone size come from that table; D and trimming were worked out from the DNA. The sample consists of 450,000 or so clones, roughly three quarters of them appearing once. CDR3 length equals 14 residues. The V and J ends lost 7 bases and 6 bases, in that order; junction bases with no gene match: 11. Germline assignment: CDR1 MNHEY and CDR2 SVGAGI.

This receptor was obtained from a woman aged 40 to 50 in good health. Some clones in this sample may be carry-over from other donors' samples. The sample was PBMCs. V usage is TRBV6-5 and J usage is TRBJ2-7, with TRBD1 identical over 8 bases. CDR3 nucleotides: TGTGCCAGCATGTTGGACACAGGGGGGTTCGAGCAGTACTTC. As protein: CASMLDTGGFEQYF.